This TCR beta chain was observed in a study of identical twins. General study findings and limits: Twin pairs had excess sharing that was weaker in beta out-of-frame sequences.

V dropped 2 bases and J dropped 0 bases, with 10 bases sitting between them. Germline CDR1 reads SGHDN; CDR2 reads FVKESK. This CDR3 contains 16 residues. Healthy Caucasians were all of the donors. TCRdb redid the calling of the 5' RACE reads with MiXCR, one entry per CDR3 protein. The sample includes 640,000 or so distinct CDR3 sequences, roughly 6.2% seen only once; the top ten take 1.5% to 2%. This clonotype has a handful of counts. The antigen remains unidentified. V is TRBV14 and J is TRBJ2-2; weak D call: TRBD1 (5 bases). The TCR comes from a man in his late teens or twenties in good health. Material: naive T cells sorted from blood. The CDR3 sequence: CASSQRGEANTGELFF. The CDR3 DNA reads as TGTGCCAGCAGCCAAAGGGGTGAGGCGAACACCGGGGAGCTGTTTTTT. Together with reference TRBV14 and TRBJ2-2, the CDR3 gives the full variable domain: EAGVTQFPSHSVIEKGQTVTLRCDPISGHDNLYWYRRVMGKEIKFLLHFVKESKQDESGMPNNRFLAERTGGTYSTLKVQPAELEDSGVYFCASSQRGEANTGELFFGEGSRLTVL.